Below, 14 T cell receptor beta chains from the same sample are listed, as sequenced in a study of beta chain features in type 1 diabetes. Findings and limits, study-wide: TCRB CDR3 length was moderately but significantly reduced in all four CD4+ subsets of Type 1 diabetes patients.

Expressed TCRB transcripts were sequenced because the entire RNA isolate underwent reverse transcription. Sequencing was performed with immunoSEQ multiplex PCR; in TCRdb, only in-frame clones are kept and a portion is missing. Altogether 600,000 or so clones are present, roughly 12% being singletons, with the ten largest covering around 0.12%. Which antigens these TCRs recognize remains unknown. The sequenced sample was naive CD4+ T cells from blood. The receptors were sampled from a man aged 25 to 40 with type 1 diabetes.

This clone was found a few times. The gene calls are TRBV7-2 and TRBJ1-6; D may be TRBD1 (5 bases). This CDR3 spans 14 amino acids. Per the germline V gene, CDR1 is SGHTA and CDR2 is FQGNSA. V dropped 6 bases and J dropped 10 bases, with 16 bases sitting between them. CDR3 loop: CASRGGPGGSPLHF. CDR3 DNA sequence: TGTGCCAGCAGGGGCGGTCCGGGGGGGTCACCCCTCCACTTT.

A few counts support this clone. This chain uses TRBV5-8 with TRBJ1-1; D is unclear. The CDR3 has 15 amino acids. V shed 4 bases and J shed 4 bases, with 17 bases lying between them. Germline V gives CDR1 SGHTS, CDR2 YDEGEE. Here the CDR3 DNA reads TGTGCCAGCAGCCCCCCGCGAGGCATCGGCACTGAAGCTTTCTTT. Translation: CASSPPRGIGTEAFF.

The chain carries TRBV7-9 and TRBJ1-1; D unresolved. CDR3 length equals 15 residues. Trimming took 0 bases from V and 3 from J, leaving 11 bases between them. Germline V gene lookup returns CDR1 SEHNR and CDR2 FQNEAQ (reference sequence). The CDR3 spells CASSLAQTGYTEAFF. Here the CDR3 DNA reads TGTGCCAGCAGCTTAGCACAAACGGGTTACACTGAAGCTTTCTTT.

The chain couples TRBV5-1 to TRBJ2-5; 8 bases fit TRBD2. J lost 4 bases, V lost 2 bases, and 7 bases had no gene match. The CDR3 spans 15 residues. Germline CDR1 is SGHRS and CDR2 is YFSETQ. The chain's CDR3 is CASSLTAGGRETQYF. In nucleotides, the CDR3 is TGCGCCAGCAGCTTAACCGCGGGGGGCCGAGAGACCCAGTACTTC.

This chain connects TRBV6-1 to TRBJ1-2; tentative D call: TRBD1 (6 bases). The CDR3 loop spans 14 amino acids. Germline CDR1 and CDR2: MNHNS and SASEGT. The germline V and J ends were trimmed by 3 bases and 2 bases, with 10 bases remaining between them. CDR3 coding DNA: TGTGCCAGCAGTGAGGGGGGCACGAACTATGGCTACACCTTC. It encodes CASSEGGTNYGYTF.

The gene calls are TRBV10-3 and TRBJ1-5, with D maybe TRBD1 (5 bases). CDR1 is ENHRY and CDR2 is SYGVKD in the germline V gene. Trimming pared 6 bases from V and 6 bases from J, leaving 12 bases between. This CDR3 is 13 amino acids long. The CDR3 sequence is CAIRGEQSQPQHF. CDR3 sequence (DNA): TGTGCCATCAGGGGGGAACAGTCTCAGCCCCAGCATTTT.

V and J are TRBV7-8 and TRBJ1-1; D unresolved. Germline CDR1 SGHVS, CDR2 FQNEAQ. The CDR3 contains 13 residues. The V end lost 2 bases, the J end lost 5 bases, and 9 bases lay between the germline ends. The CDR3 DNA sequence: TGTGCCAGCAGCTTAAGCAGAGGGACTGAAGCTTTCTTT. It codes for CASSLSRGTEAFF.

J is TRBJ2-3 and V is TRBV25-1, with D possibly TRBD1 on 5 matching bases. The CDR3 contains 14 residues. CDR1 MGHDK and CDR2 SYGVNS come from the germline V gene. Trimming pared 3 bases from V and 2 bases from J, leaving 9 bases between. Here the CDR3 reads CASSDRGLTDTQYF. The CDR3 DNA follows: TGTGCCAGCAGTGATAGGGGTCTCACAGATACGCAGTATTTT.

This clone showed up just a few times. The V gene is TRBV28, the J gene TRBJ1-2; D remains ambiguous. The CDR3 is made up of 15 amino acids. The germline V and J ends were trimmed by 2 bases and 8 bases, with 18 bases remaining between them. The germline V gene encodes CDR1 MDHEN and CDR2 SYDVKM. This chain's CDR3 is CASSLKSAGMRGYTF. Here the CDR3 DNA reads TGTGCCAGCAGTTTAAAGTCAGCGGGGATGAGGGGCTACACCTTC.

This clone was detected a few times. The chain joins TRBV7-2 to TRBJ2-7; 11 positions agree with TRBD2. Looked up from germline, CDR1 is SGHTA and CDR2 is FQGNSA. The CDR3 loop spans 13 amino acids. V lost 6 bases and J lost 7; bases outside the gene matches: 5. For the CDR3, the DNA is TGTGCCAGCAGACTAGCGGGGGTAGATGAGCAGTACTTC. It yields the protein CASRLAGVDEQYF.

The chain carries TRBV5-1 and TRBJ2-6, with D possibly being TRBD1 (5 bases). The germline CDR1 and CDR2 sequences are SGHRS and YFSETQ. V was cut by 1 base and J by 2 bases, with 7 bases left in between. This CDR3 has 15 amino acids. CDR3 nucleotide sequence: TGCGCCAGCAGCTTGAGGGGTCCTGGGGCCAACGTCCTGACTTTC. Its protein product is CASSLRGPGANVLTF.

The V gene is TRBV9, the J gene TRBJ2-3; D may be TRBD1 (5 bases). Germline values: CDR1 SGDLS, CDR2 YYNGEE. CDR3 length equals 12 residues. Trimming cost V 3 bases and J 5 bases, with 7 bases left between them. The DNA of the CDR3 is TGTGCCAGCAGCGGGGGCAAAGATACGCAGTATTTT. It yields the protein CASSGGKDTQYF. Full variable domain (rest looked up from reference TRBV9 and TRBJ2-3): DSGVTQTPKHLITATGQRVTLRCSPRSGDLSVYWYQQSLDQGLQFLIQYYNGEERAKGNILERFSAQQFPDLHSELNLSSLELGDSALYFCASSGGKDTQYFGPGTRLTVL.

This rearrangement joins TRBV14 to TRBJ1-2, with no clear D. CDR3 length: 14 amino acids. The germline CDR1 and CDR2 sequences are SGHDN and FVKESK. V gave up 6 bases and J gave up 8 bases, with 19 bases separating them. As DNA, the CDR3 is TGTGCCAGCAGTCGCAGTGCAGGCCGGCGGGGCTACACCTTC. Residues: CASSRSAGRRGYTF.

The chain recombines TRBV7-2 with TRBJ2-1; TRBD1 agrees at 7 bases. Germline V CDR1 and CDR2: SGHTA, FQGNSA. This CDR3 region has 14 residues. J gave up 9 bases and V 5 bases, and 10 bases lay outside the gene matches. CDR3 nucleotides: TGTGCCAGCAGCCCCCGGCAGGGGGAAACTGAGCAGTTCTTC. This sequence encodes CASSPRQGETEQFF. The whole variable domain, filled in from reference TRBV7-2 and TRBJ2-1, reads GAGVSQSPSNKVTEKGKDVELRCDPISGHTALYWYRQSLGQGLEFLIYFQGNSAPDKSGLPSDRFSAERTGGSVSTLTIQRTQQEDSAVYLCASSPRQGETEQFFGPGTRLTVL.